This entry lists 30 T cell receptor beta chains sequenced from one sample in a study of blood T cell repertoires in COVID-19. The assay was immunoSEQ multiplex PCR, and TCRdb's table has in-frame clones only and misses some. Of approximately 150,000 clones in the sample, around 78% are singletons; the top ten hold less than 2%. Sequencing was carried out using peripheral blood. The receptors here all came from a woman aged 60-75 years with acute or convalescent COVID-19.

The gene calls are TRBV2 and TRBJ2-3, with 7 bases lining up with TRBD1. Germline V gene lookup returns CDR1 SNHLY and CDR2 FYNNEI. V shed 7 bases, J shed 5 bases, and the junction held 9 bases outside the gene matches. The CDR3 extends over 14 amino acids. The DNA for the CDR3 is TGTGCCAGCAATGAGGGGGCTAGTGGAGATACGCAGTATTTT. Its protein product is CASNEGASGDTQYF.

V is TRBV15 and J is TRBJ2-7, with 9 bases that match TRBD1. Germline CDR1 LNHNV, CDR2 YYDKDF (reference sequence). V trimming: 3 bases; J trimming: 7 bases; junction bases outside the gene matches: 13. This CDR3 region has 16 residues. CDR3 nucleotides: TGTGCCACCAGCAGGGCCGTGGGGACAGGGTTAGGGGAGCAGTACTTC. Residues: CATSRAVGTGLGEQYF.

This clone was observed a single time. The chain combines TRBV30 with TRBJ2-7, with TRBD1 matching 7 bases. This CDR3 has 15 amino acids. CDR1 and CDR2 (germline): GTSNPN, SVGIG (reference sequence). V gave up 4 bases and J gave up 11 bases; unmatched junction bases: 20. CDR3 amino acids: CAWTPQDRRLLNEYF. In nucleotides, the CDR3 is TGTGCCTGGACCCCTCAGGACAGGCGTCTCCTTAATGAGTACTTC.

The CDR3 here is CAWSPAGDLEQYF. CDR3 DNA: TGTGCCTGGAGTCCGGCGGGAGATCTCGAGCAGTACTTC. The J gene is TRBJ2-7, the V gene TRBV30; 7 bases align to TRBD2. CDR3 length: 13 residues. J lost 6 bases, V lost 2 bases, and 7 bases had no gene match. The germline CDR1 and CDR2 sequences are GTSNPN and SVGIG (reference sequence).

The chain is built from TRBV5-1 and TRBJ1-6; perhaps TRBD1 as D (6 bases). CDR1 and CDR2 (germline): SGHRS, YFSETQ. This CDR3 has 16 residues. The V gene lost 0 bases and the J gene lost 7 bases, with 14 bases spanning the gap. CDR3 in amino acids: CASSLEQGGFNSPLHF. CDR3 nucleotides: TGCGCCAGCAGCTTGGAACAGGGAGGGTTCAATTCACCCCTCCACTTT. Using reference TRBV5-1 and TRBJ1-6 for the parts outside the CDR3, the full variable domain is KAGVTQTPRYLIKTRGQQVTLSCSPISGHRSVSWYQQTPGQGLQFLFEYFSETQRNKGNFPGRFSGRQFSNSRSEMNVSTLELGDSALYLCASSLEQGGFNSPLHFGNGTRLTVT.

This clone was seen just once. For the CDR3, the DNA is TGCGCCAGCAGCCAAGCAACCGGGACAGGGATAGGAAGTGAAAAACTGTTTTTT. It encodes CASSQATGTGIGSEKLFF. This chain joins TRBV4-1 and TRBJ1-4; 9 positions agree with TRBD1. J lost 7 bases, V lost 1 base, and 13 bases had no gene match. The CDR3 is 18 amino acids. Germline CDR1 and CDR2: MGHRA and YSYEKL.

This chain connects TRBV5-4 to TRBJ2-6; weak D call: TRBD2 (6 bases). This CDR3 has 20 residues. The germline V and J ends were trimmed by 4 bases and 0 bases, with 23 bases remaining between them. Germline values: CDR1 SGHNT, CDR2 YYREEE (reference sequence). CDR3 sequence (DNA): TGTGCCAGCAGCCCAAAATCGGAAGGAGCGGGTCGCTCTGGGGCCAACGTCCTGACTTTC. Protein sequence: CASSPKSEGAGRSGANVLTF.

The rearrangement uses TRBV5-1 and TRBJ1-3, with D tentatively TRBD1 (5 bases). CDR1 and CDR2 (germline): SGHRS, YFSETQ. With 1 base removed from V and 6 bases from J, the gap between germline ends came to 14 bases. The CDR3 consists of 15 residues. The CDR3 here is CASSLNQGRENTIYF. Here the CDR3 DNA reads TGCGCCAGCAGCTTGAATCAGGGTCGAGAAAACACCATATATTTT.

The V and J genes are TRBV19 and TRBJ2-7; 9 bases fit TRBD1. The CDR3 has 15 residues. Germline values: CDR1 LNHDA, CDR2 SQIVND (reference sequence). V was clipped by 5 bases and J by 3 bases; unmatched bases: 8. The chain's CDR3 is CASSATPGQGYEQYF. The CDR3 region has the DNA TGTGCCAGTAGTGCAACCCCGGGACAGGGCTACGAGCAGTACTTC.

The chain uses TRBV3-1 (or the pseudogene TRBV3-2) and TRBJ2-2, with a weak D call TRBD1 (6 bases). The germline V gene encodes CDR1 LGHDT and CDR2 YNNKEL (reference sequence). Trimming removed 1 base from V and 7 bases from J, with 25 bases in between. The CDR3 is 19 amino acids. CDR3 loop: CASSQVGLRQGGVSGELFF. In DNA, the CDR3 is TGTGCCAGCAGCCAAGTTGGTCTTCGACAAGGGGGAGTGAGCGGGGAGCTGTTTTTT.

The chain couples TRBV18 to TRBJ2-7; tentatively, D is TRBD2 (6 bases). CDR1 and CDR2 (germline): KGHSH, LQKENI. V lost 6 bases, J lost 0 bases, and 15 bases lay in between. The CDR3 has 15 residues. CDR3 in amino acids: CASSLGGASSYEQYF. The CDR3 coding sequence is TGTGCCAGCTCCCTCGGAGGGGCTTCCTCCTACGAGCAGTACTTC.

The gene calls are TRBV9 and TRBJ2-3; TRBD1 is a possible D gene (5 bases). V lost 7 bases, J lost 0 bases, and 18 bases lay in between. This CDR3 spans 16 amino acids. CDR1 is SGDLS and CDR2 is YYNGEE in the germline V gene. The CDR3 sequence: CASGKGRVISTDTQYF. The CDR3 region has the DNA TGTGCCAGCGGAAAGGGCAGGGTGATCAGCACAGATACGCAGTATTTT.

There are a few counts of this clone. The chain combines TRBV30 with TRBJ1-5, with D perhaps TRBD1 (6 bases). This CDR3 region has 14 residues. The germline CDR1 and CDR2 sequences are GTSNPN and SVGIG (reference sequence). With 5 bases removed from V and 4 bases from J, the gap between germline ends came to 15 bases. Here the CDR3 DNA reads TGTGCCTGGGCTCAGGGGATTGGGAATCAGCCCCAGCATTTT. Translation gives CAWAQGIGNQPQHF.

This chain uses TRBV28 with TRBJ1-1, with D uncertain. This CDR3 has 15 amino acids. V lost 4 bases and J 0 bases, leaving 12 bases between the germline ends. Looked up from germline, CDR1 is MDHEN and CDR2 is SYDVKM. The chain's CDR3 is CASSYTPGMNTEAFF. The CDR3 bases are TGTGCCAGCAGTTACACCCCCGGGATGAACACTGAAGCTTTCTTT.

V usage is TRBV11-2 and J usage is TRBJ2-1, with 8 bases fitting TRBD2. CDR1 and CDR2 (germline): SGHAT, FQNNGV. The CDR3 length is 15 residues. V was clipped by 3 bases and J by 8 bases; unmatched bases: 9. CDR3 DNA: TGTGCCAGCAGCTTGGGGACTAGGGGAACGGATGAGCAGTTCTTC. Its translation is CASSLGTRGTDEQFF.

This clone appeared once. The rearrangement links TRBV5-1 to TRBJ2-7; the D gene is possibly TRBD2 (6 bases). Germline CDR1 reads SGHRS; CDR2 reads YFSETQ. CDR3 length: 15 residues. V was trimmed by 5 bases and J by 4 bases, leaving 19 bases between them. In DNA form, the CDR3 reads TGCGCCAGCAGTCTTCTGGAGGGATGGGCTTACGAGCAGTACTTC. Translating gives CASSLLEGWAYEQYF.

The V and J genes are TRBV27 and TRBJ2-5; weak D call: TRBD2 (5 bases). CDR3 length: 16 residues. Germline CDR1 MNHEY, CDR2 SMNVEV (reference sequence). V was pared by 6 bases and J by 5 bases, with 22 bases between. The CDR3 here is CASSQSYGVSGETQYF. CDR3 sequence (DNA): TGTGCCAGCAGCCAGTCCTACGGAGTATCGGGGGAGACCCAGTACTTC.

The genes are TRBV30 and TRBJ1-1; D gene uncertain. V was pared by 0 bases and J by 1 base, with 6 bases between. The CDR3 consists of 13 residues. Germline CDR1 GTSNPN, CDR2 SVGIG (reference sequence). DNA for the CDR3: TGTGCCTGGAGTGTACTGCCGAACACTGAAGCTTTCTTT. Translation gives CAWSVLPNTEAFF.

The genes are TRBV5-6 and TRBJ1-5; D is ambiguous. Germline CDR1 and CDR2: SGHDT and YYEEEE. Trimming pared 1 base from V and 4 bases from J, leaving 9 bases between. The CDR3 loop spans 14 amino acids. CDR3 protein: CASSLYSYNQPQHF. CDR3 DNA: TGTGCCAGCAGCTTGTACAGCTATAATCAGCCCCAGCATTTT.

The genes are TRBV9 and TRBJ1-2; 7 bases agree with TRBD1. CDR1 is SGDLS, CDR2 YYNGEE, per germline. CDR3 length: 12 amino acids. V shed 8 bases and J 3 bases; nucleotides not matched to a gene: 4. DNA of the CDR3: TGTGCCAGTACCGGGACAGACTATGGCTACACCTTC. It codes for CASTGTDYGYTF.

The rearrangement uses TRBV19 and TRBJ2-1; 9 bases fit TRBD2. Germline V gives CDR1 LNHDA, CDR2 SQIVND (reference sequence). V lost 6 bases and J lost 7; bases outside the gene matches: 4. This CDR3 is built from 13 residues. The CDR3: CASRTSGLNEQFF. The CDR3 DNA sequence: TGTGCCAGTAGGACTAGCGGATTAAATGAGCAGTTCTTC.

This sequence joins TRBV30 and TRBJ1-2, with a weak D call TRBD1 (6 bases). Trimming shortened V by 4 bases and J by 8 bases, and 14 bases separated the two germline ends. Germline CDR1 reads GTSNPN; CDR2 reads SVGIG (reference sequence). The CDR3 covers 12 residues. Written as DNA, the CDR3 is TGTGCCTGGACGGGGACACACGGGGGCTACACCTTC. Its translation: CAWTGTHGGYTF. Supplemented by reference TRBV30 and TRBJ1-2, the full variable domain reads SQTIHQWPATLVQPVGSPLSLECTVEGTSNPNLYWYRQAAGRGLQLLFYSVGIGQISSEVPQNLSASRPQDRQFILSSKKLLLSDSGFYLCAWTGTHGGYTFGSGTRLTVV.

The chain joins TRBV10-2 to TRBJ2-2; 15 positions match TRBD2. Germline values: CDR1 WSHSY, CDR2 SAAADI. This CDR3 comprises 16 residues. V trimming: 8 bases; J trimming: 7 bases; junction bases outside the gene matches: 8. The CDR3 protein is CASGGLAGGPVGELFF. CDR3 bases: TGCGCCAGCGGAGGACTAGCGGGAGGGCCGGTCGGGGAGCTGTTTTTT.

A single count supports this clone. The chain employs TRBV15 and TRBJ2-3; TRBD2 aligns across 7 bases. The CDR3 is 19 amino acids. Trimming removed 0 bases from V and 4 bases from J; junction bases left unmatched: 16. Germline loops: CDR1 LNHNV, CDR2 YYDKDF (reference sequence). CDR3 sequence reads: CATSRDPPSSGFNADTQYF. The CDR3 region has the DNA TGTGCCACCAGCAGAGACCCCCCCTCTAGCGGCTTCAACGCAGATACGCAGTATTTT.

J is TRBJ2-2 and V is TRBV7-9, with TRBD2 as a possible D gene (6 bases). Deletions cut 5 bases from V and 5 bases from J, with 15 bases between. This CDR3 comprises 15 residues. Germline V gene data show CDR1 as SEHNR and CDR2 as FQNEAQ (reference sequence). In DNA form, the CDR3 reads TGTGCCAGCAGCCCGGGGACTCAAATAACCGGGGAGCTGTTTTTT. It encodes CASSPGTQITGELFF. Supplemented by reference TRBV7-9 and TRBJ2-2, the full variable domain reads DTGVSQNPRHKITKRGQNVTFRCDPISEHNRLYWYRQTLGQGPEFLTYFQNEAQLEKSRLLSDRFSAERPKGSFSTLEIQRTEQGDSAMYLCASSPGTQITGELFFGEGSRLTVL.

The rearrangement uses TRBV28 and TRBJ2-2, with D possibly being TRBD1 (6 bases). V was clipped by 7 bases and J by 3 bases, with 18 bases between them. From germline, CDR1 is MDHEN and CDR2 SYDVKM. The CDR3 runs to 16 residues. CDR3 loop: CASKAGTSIYTGELFF. CDR3 DNA: TGTGCCAGCAAAGCCGGGACATCGATCTACACCGGGGAGCTGTTTTTT.

V is TRBV19 and J is TRBJ1-4, with D perhaps matching TRBD1 (6 bases). CDR1 is LNHDA, CDR2 SQIVND, per germline (reference sequence). The length of the CDR3 is 17 residues. Trimming left V 6 bases short and J 3 bases short, with 20 bases between. The DNA for the CDR3 is TGTGCCAGTAGCATTCGAACCAATGGACAGTCTAATGAAAAACTGTTTTTT. It specifies CASSIRTNGQSNEKLFF. Using reference TRBV19 and TRBJ1-4 for the parts outside the CDR3, the full variable domain is DGGITQSPKYLFRKEGQNVTLSCEQNLNHDAMYWYRQDPGQGLRLIYYSQIVNDFQKGDIAEGYSVSREKKESFPLTVTSAQKNPTAFYLCASSIRTNGQSNEKLFFGSGTQLSVL.

The chain is built from TRBV19 and TRBJ2-3; D unclear. Trimming removed 7 bases at V and 1 base at J, with 21 bases between. CDR3 length equals 17 residues. Germline CDR1 is LNHDA and CDR2 is SQIVND (reference sequence). The CDR3 region is CASKSLKRIDGTDTQYF. For the CDR3, the DNA is TGTGCCAGTAAGAGTCTTAAGCGAATCGACGGCACAGATACGCAGTATTTT. Drawing the rest from reference TRBV19 and TRBJ2-3, the complete variable domain is DGGITQSPKYLFRKEGQNVTLSCEQNLNHDAMYWYRQDPGQGLRLIYYSQIVNDFQKGDIAEGYSVSREKKESFPLTVTSAQKNPTAFYLCASKSLKRIDGTDTQYFGPGTRLTVL.

The chain links TRBV27 to TRBJ2-7; 10 positions agree with TRBD2. V trimming: 2 bases; J trimming: 5 bases; junction bases outside the gene matches: 15. The CDR3 contains 18 residues. In germline, CDR1 is MNHEY, CDR2 SMNVEV (reference sequence). CDR3 loop: CASSLIYTSGMGLDEQYF. CDR3 DNA sequence: TGTGCCAGCAGTTTAATTTATACTAGCGGGATGGGGCTAGACGAGCAGTACTTC.

The rearrangement uses TRBV15 and TRBJ2-1, with TRBD2 matching 9 bases. Per the germline V gene, CDR1 is LNHNV and CDR2 is YYDKDF (reference sequence). The J segment lost 5 bases and the V segment lost 2 bases, leaving 7 bases of the junction unmatched. The CDR3 is 16 amino acids. The DNA of the CDR3 is TGTGCCACCAGCAGAAGCGGGAGGCCCCCACACAATGAGCAGTTCTTC. Encoded protein: CATSRSGRPPHNEQFF. The full variable domain, with the rest looked up from reference TRBV15 and TRBJ2-1, is DAMVIQNPRYQVTQFGKPVTLSCSQTLNHNVMYWYQQKSSQAPKLLFHYYDKDFNNEADTPDNFQSRRPNTSFCFLDIRSPGLGDTAMYLCATSRSGRPPHNEQFFGPGTRLTVL.